Listed below are T cell receptor beta chains from one sample, sequenced in a study of identical twins. One entry per CDR3 protein results from TCRdb running MiXCR on the 5' RACE reads. This table holds hundreds of thousands of distinct CDR3 sequences, about 12% found once. The same sample was also used in a study of yellow fever vaccine responses in identical twins.

Sequenced sample: PBMCs. Receptors originate from a woman aged 18-30 years in good health. The CDR3 runs from the conserved cysteine through the conserved F or W. D genes are given only for firm matches. Some rows have no size entry. The others give once, few or many, or a class for an expanded clone.

NA	TRBV29-1	TRBJ2-3	many	CSVEETGAGTDTQYF	TGCAGCGTTGAAGAGACGGGGGCTGGCACAGATACGCAGTATTTT
NA	TRBV4-1	TRBJ2-3	few	CASSQDWASGDTQYF	TGCGCCAGCAGCCAAGATTGGGCCTCGGGAGATACGCAGTATTTT
NA	TRBV27	TRBJ2-1	few	CASSLSRAINEQFF	TGTGCCAGCAGTTTATCTCGGGCGATAAATGAGCAGTTCTTC
TRBD1	TRBV7-9	TRBJ2-2	few	CASSLVGTGVNTGELFF	TGTGCCAGCAGCTTAGTCGGCACAGGGGTGAACACCGGGGAGCTGTTTTTT
NA	TRBV18	TRBJ2-2	few	CASSLPAGSNTGELFF	TGTGCCAGCTCCCTCCCGGCGGGATCGAACACCGGGGAGCTGTTTTTT
NA	TRBV13	TRBJ2-4	NA	CASSLDTGSAKNIQYF	TGTGCCAGCAGCTTAGACACCGGGTCAGCCAAAAACATTCAGTACTTC
NA	TRBV20-1	TRBJ2-5	many	CSAPRWQDYQETQYF	TGCAGTGCCCCGCGCTGGCAGGACTACCAAGAGACCCAGTACTTC
TRBD2	TRBV7-8	TRBJ2-1	few	CASSEVGGTYNEQFF	TGTGCCAGCAGCGAAGTGGGAGGGACCTACAATGAGCAGTTCTTC
TRBD1	TRBV27	TRBJ2-3	few	CASSLWGTGGTDTQYF	TGTGCCAGCAGTTTATGGGGGACAGGGGGCACAGATACGCAGTATTTT
TRBD1	TRBV7-2	TRBJ2-2	few	CASSLSTIGTDGELFF	TGTGCCAGCAGCTTATCAACAATTGGGACAGACGGGGAGCTGTTTTTT
NA	TRBV20-1	TRBJ2-6	NA	CSARRGGGANVLTF	TGCAGTGCTAGACGGGGCGGTGGGGCCAACGTCCTGACTTTC
NA	TRBV3-1	TRBJ2-3	NA	CASSIEGGSGDTHYF	TGTGCCAGCAGCATTGAGGGGGGGAGTGGGGATACGCATTATTTT
NA	TRBV7-8	TRBJ2-1	NA	CASSLPAGSYNEQFF	TGTGCCAGCAGCTTACCTGCCGGCTCCTACAATGAGCAGTTCTTC
NA	TRBV27	TRBJ2-5	few	CASAYNGETQYF	TGTGCCAGCGCCTACAATGGGGAGACCCAGTACTTC
NA	TRBV20-1	TRBJ2-1	NA	CSAYYNEQFF	TGCAGTGCTTACTACAATGAGCAGTTCTTC
NA	TRBV2	TRBJ1-1	many	CASSEGRDNTEAFF	TGTGCCAGCAGTGAAGGCAGGGATAACACTGAAGCTTTCTTT
NA	TRBV4-1	TRBJ2-1	few	CASTEGATRGAYNEQFF	TGCGCCAGCACCGAGGGGGCCACGCGGGGGGCCTACAATGAGCAGTTCTTC
NA	TRBV20-1	TRBJ2-1	NA	CSAWTESSYNEQFF	TGCAGTGCTTGGACGGAGAGCTCCTACAATGAGCAGTTCTTC
TRBD2	TRBV4-1	TRBJ2-7	few	CASSRDRTSGSEQYF	TGCGCCAGCAGCCGGGACCGGACTAGCGGGAGCGAGCAGTACTTC
NA	TRBV6-5	TRBJ2-1	many	CASSYPRQGTYNEQFF	TGTGCCAGCAGTTACCCCCGGCAGGGGACATACAATGAGCAGTTCTTC
NA	TRBV2	TRBJ1-6	few	CASSSPRGENSPLHF	TGTGCCAGCAGCTCACCCCGAGGGGAGAATTCACCCCTCCACTTT
TRBD2	TRBV4-1	TRBJ2-7	few	CASSQESAGGAYEQYF	TGCGCCAGCAGCCAAGAGTCGGCGGGAGGGGCCTACGAGCAGTACTTC
TRBD2	TRBV6-4	TRBJ2-7	few	CASSDSYSRVLAGHKELEQYF	TGTGCCAGCAGTGACTCGTACAGTAGAGTACTAGCGGGACACAAAGAGCTCGAGCAGTACTTC
TRBD2	TRBV9	TRBJ2-3	NA	CASSAGEREIADTQYF	TGTGCCAGCAGCGCAGGGGAGCGGGAGATTGCAGATACGCAGTATTTT
TRBD1	TRBV3-1	TRBJ2-5	NA	CASSQGRTGSETQYF	TGTGCCAGCAGCCAAGGGAGGACAGGGTCAGAGACCCAGTACTTC
NA	TRBV12-3/TRBV12-4	TRBJ2-7	few	CASSQTRGGSYEQYF	TGTGCCAGCAGTCAGACCCGAGGGGGATCCTACGAGCAGTACTTC
NA	TRBV18	TRBJ1-2	once	CASSPGGDMHGYTF	TGTGCCAGCTCACCAGGGGGGGACATGCATGGCTACACCTTC
NA	TRBV6-1	TRBJ2-1	NA	CASNGQRLSYNEQFF	TGTGCCAGCAACGGACAGCGACTCTCCTACAATGAGCAGTTCTTC
TRBD2	TRBV3-1	TRBJ2-1	NA	CASSPSGLAVGNEQFF	TGTGCCAGCAGCCCTTCGGGACTAGCGGTGGGCAATGAGCAGTTCTTC
NA	TRBV28	TRBJ2-7	NA	CASRYRSRTTPSSYEQYF	TGTGCCAGCAGATATCGTAGTCGGACCACCCCTTCAAGCTACGAGCAGTACTTC
NA	TRBV7-2	TRBJ2-3	NA	CASSLEPSASTDTQYF	TGTGCCAGCAGCTTAGAACCTAGCGCAAGCACAGATACGCAGTATTTT
TRBD2	TRBV7-3	TRBJ2-5	NA	CASPIGGRRKETQYF	TGTGCCAGCCCCATTGGCGGGAGAAGGAAAGAGACCCAGTACTTC
TRBD2	TRBV4-1	TRBJ2-5	NA	CASSQGAGVIQETQYF	TGCGCCAGCAGCCAAGGCGCGGGGGTGATCCAAGAGACCCAGTACTTC
NA	TRBV3-1	TRBJ2-1	few	CASSQDRPGSYNEQFF	TGTGCCAGCAGCCAAGATAGACCAGGCTCCTACAATGAGCAGTTCTTC
NA	TRBV7-9	TRBJ1-2	NA	CASTSDNYGYTF	TGTGCCAGCACCTCGGATAACTATGGCTACACCTTC
NA	TRBV5-1	TRBJ2-3	few	CASSLYPGMSTDTQYF	TGCGCCAGCAGCTTGTATCCAGGGATGAGCACAGATACGCAGTATTTT
TRBD2	TRBV19	TRBJ2-1	few	CASSIRASGGLYNEQFF	TGTGCCAGTAGTATACGGGCTAGCGGGGGACTTTACAATGAGCAGTTCTTC
NA	TRBV27	TRBJ1-1	NA	CASSLAGFTEAFF	TGTGCCAGCAGCTTAGCCGGATTCACTGAAGCTTTCTTT
TRBD2	TRBV6-5	TRBJ2-1	NA	CASSSPQRGGINEQFF	TGTGCCAGCAGTTCCCCCCAGCGGGGGGGGATTAATGAGCAGTTCTTC
NA	TRBV29-1	TRBJ2-6	NA	CSVGRRGRGESGANVLTF	TGCAGCGTTGGAAGGAGGGGCAGGGGGGAGTCTGGGGCCAACGTCCTGACTTTC
NA	TRBV2	TRBJ1-5	many	CASSERVIQPQHF	TGTGCCAGCAGTGAGAGGGTTATTCAGCCCCAGCATTTT
TRBD1	TRBV4-1	TRBJ1-4	many	CASSQLGQATNEKLFF	TGCGCCAGCAGCCAGTTGGGACAGGCAACTAATGAAAAACTGTTTTTT
TRBD1	TRBV12-5	TRBJ2-1	many	CASGLGQGNEQFF	TGTGCTAGTGGTTTGGGACAGGGGAATGAGCAGTTCTTC
NA	TRBV5-1	TRBJ1-6	few	CASSSSTENSPLHF	TGCGCCAGCAGCTCCTCGACAGAGAATTCACCCCTCCACTTT
TRBD2	TRBV5-4	TRBJ2-1	NA	CASSVSGAPYNEQFF	TGTGCCAGCAGCGTTAGCGGGGCGCCCTACAATGAGCAGTTCTTC
NA	TRBV4-1	TRBJ2-1	many	CASSHHAGTISYNEQFF	TGCGCCAGCAGCCACCACGCCGGGACAATCTCCTACAATGAGCAGTTCTTC
NA	TRBV13	TRBJ2-4	NA	CASSLARQPGAKNIQYF	TGTGCCAGCAGCTTAGCCAGACAGCCGGGAGCCAAAAACATTCAGTACTTC
NA	TRBV9	TRBJ1-3	few	CASSPTWESGNTIYF	TGTGCCAGCAGCCCCACGTGGGAGAGCGGCAACACCATATATTTT
NA	TRBV24-1	TRBJ2-7	NA	CATGTGFSYEQYF	TGTGCCACTGGGACCGGCTTTTCGTACGAGCAGTACTTC
NA	TRBV7-9	TRBJ2-5	few	CASSLGDQGTQYF	TGTGCCAGCAGCTTAGGGGACCAGGGGACCCAGTACTTC
NA	TRBV9	TRBJ2-2	NA	CASSVGRDSLRDGELFF	TGTGCCAGCAGCGTAGGTAGGGACTCCCTTCGTGACGGGGAGCTGTTTTTT
NA	TRBV7-7	TRBJ2-1	few	CASSLLGGLGDEQFF	TGTGCCAGCAGCTTATTAGGGGGGCTCGGGGATGAGCAGTTCTTC
NA	TRBV5-5	TRBJ1-2	few	CASSLDIQPYGYTF	TGTGCCAGCAGCTTGGACATCCAACCCTATGGCTACACCTTC
NA	TRBV6-2/TRBV6-3	TRBJ2-7	NA	CASRKDYPNINEQYF	TGTGCCAGCAGAAAAGACTACCCTAATATCAACGAACAGTACTTC
NA	TRBV28	TRBJ2-7	NA	CASSSYRVYEQYF	TGTGCCAGCAGTTCGTACAGAGTATACGAGCAGTACTTC
NA	TRBV11-2	TRBJ2-3	few	CASSLDGLAVTNTDTQYF	TGTGCCAGCAGCTTAGATGGGCTAGCTGTAACAAACACAGATACGCAGTATTTT
NA	TRBV5-1	TRBJ2-5	many	CASSLIGTSGETQYF	TGCGCCAGCAGCTTGATCGGCACCTCGGGAGAGACCCAGTACTTC
NA	TRBV14	TRBJ2-2	few	CASSLPGTTTGELFF	TGTGCCAGCAGCCTGCCCGGGACAACTACCGGGGAGCTGTTTTTT
NA	TRBV4-2	TRBJ2-2	few	CASSQEYRAGELFF	TGTGCCAGCAGCCAAGAGTATCGAGCCGGGGAGCTGTTTTTT